One sample yielded the 19 T cell receptor beta chains listed below, sequenced in a study of shared clonotypes between healthy human individuals. Assay used: immunoSEQ multiplex PCR; TCRdb lists only in-frame clones, some missing. The repertoire consists of around 510,000 clones, with more than 95% occurring once and the leading ten covering 0.05% to 0.07%. Sequenced input: naive CD4+ T cells sorted from blood. The subset is: CD45RA+ positively selected. The source is a woman in her thirties in good health.

Only one count was recorded for this clone. The chain combines TRBV27 with TRBJ2-7; TRBD2 matches 10 bases. The CDR3 is 17 amino acids. J was trimmed by 6 bases and V by 5 bases; bases with no gene match: 16. In germline, CDR1 is MNHEY, CDR2 SMNVEV (reference sequence). CDR3 loop: CASSPPPNSGLASEQYF. In DNA form, the CDR3 reads TGTGCCAGCAGTCCACCCCCTAATTCGGGACTAGCGTCCGAGCAGTACTTC.

The J gene is TRBJ2-6, the V gene TRBV4-1; the match to TRBD1 covers 11 bases. The germline V gene has CDR1 MGHRA and CDR2 YSYEKL. The CDR3 extends over 18 amino acids. The V segment lost 4 bases and the J segment 0 bases; nucleotides outside the gene matches: 5. As DNA, the CDR3 is TGCGCCAGCAGCCCCGGACAGGGGGCTCGCTCTGGGGCCAACGTCCTGACTTTC. Protein product: CASSPGQGARSGANVLTF.

The CDR3 reads CASSLRGLAVIAKNIQYF. The CDR3 nucleotides read TGTGCCAGCAGTTTACGTGGACTAGCGGTGATAGCCAAAAACATTCAGTACTTC. The chain carries TRBV28 and TRBJ2-4; 10 nucleotides line up with TRBD2. This CDR3 is 18 amino acids long. Germline CDR1 and CDR2: MDHEN and SYDVKM. V shed 2 bases, J shed 0 bases, and the junction held 7 bases outside the gene matches. Supplemented by reference TRBV28 and TRBJ2-4, the full variable domain reads DVKVTQSSRYLVKRTGEKVFLECVQDMDHENMFWYRQDPGLGLRLIYFSYDVKMKEKGDIPEGYSVSREKKERFSLILESASTNQTSMYLCASSLRGLAVIAKNIQYFGAGTRLSVL.

The chain combines TRBV19 with TRBJ2-5, with D possibly being TRBD1 or TRBD2 (6 bases each). The DNA end lines up better with TRBJ2-7; the J call may be wrong. The germline CDR1 and CDR2 sequences are LNHDA and SQIVND (reference sequence). This CDR3 spans 12 amino acids. For the CDR3, the DNA is TGTGCCAGTAGTCAAGGAGGGGGCGAGCAGTACTTC. Its translation: CASSQGGGEQYF.

The chain joins TRBV7-9 to TRBJ2-1, with 8 bases aligning to TRBD2. Germline-derived CDR1 and CDR2 are SEHNR and FQNEAQ (reference sequence). With V trimmed by 5 bases and J by 5 bases, 11 bases remained unmatched. The length of the CDR3 is 16 residues. CDR3 sequence (DNA): TGTGCCAGCAGCCAGGGACTAGGATTGTCGCACAATGAGCAGTTCTTC. Translation: CASSQGLGLSHNEQFF.

This chain joins TRBV6-6 and TRBJ2-6, with D possibly TRBD2 on 5 matching bases. The germline V gene has CDR1 MNHNY and CDR2 SVGAGI (reference sequence). Trimming took 10 bases from V and 0 from J, leaving 16 bases between them. The CDR3 is 16 residues long. The DNA of the CDR3 is TGTGCCACGGCCGGGAATCCCAACTCTGGGGCCAACGTCCTGACTTTC. It yields the protein CATAGNPNSGANVLTF.

The CDR3 coding sequence is TGTGCCAGTAGTACCGAGGGGACAGGGAGCTATGGCTACACCTTC. Residues: CASSTEGTGSYGYTF. The chain employs TRBV19 and TRBJ1-2; 9 bases match TRBD1. The V segment lost 4 bases and the J segment 4 bases; nucleotides outside the gene matches: 7. Germline V gene lookup returns CDR1 LNHDA and CDR2 SQIVND (reference sequence). This CDR3 is 15 amino acids long.

The chain couples TRBV27 to TRBJ1-1, with no clear D. The CDR3 extends over 12 amino acids. Germline values: CDR1 MNHEY, CDR2 SMNVEV (reference sequence). V was clipped by 4 bases and J by 7 bases, with 10 bases between them. CDR3 in DNA: TGTGCCAGCAGTTCAATCTACAGTGAAGCTTTCTTT. Protein product: CASSSIYSEAFF.

This clone was detected only a few times. The rearrangement joins TRBV5-6 to TRBJ2-7; D not certain. V was shortened by 2 bases and J by 3 bases, with 9 bases between the two germline ends. Looked up from germline, CDR1 is SGHDT and CDR2 is YYEEEE. CDR3 length: 13 residues. CDR3 sequence reads: CASSFPEHYEQYF. The DNA for the CDR3 is TGTGCCAGCAGCTTCCCGGAGCACTACGAGCAGTACTTC.

V is TRBV15 and J is TRBJ1-5; D might be TRBD1 (5 bases). V lost 4 bases and J lost 5, with 9 bases in between. Germline loops: CDR1 LNHNV, CDR2 YYDKDF (reference sequence). This CDR3 has 13 residues. The CDR3 DNA reads TGTGCCACCAGCATACAGGAGCATCAGCCCCAGCATTTT. It encodes CATSIQEHQPQHF.

V usage is TRBV30 and J usage is TRBJ2-3; D unresolved. V lost 1 base, J lost 5 bases, and 13 bases lay in between. Germline V gene lookup returns CDR1 GTSNPN and CDR2 SVGIG (reference sequence). The CDR3 length is 14 residues. In DNA, the CDR3 is TGTGCCTGGAGTGGCCGATCCCTGCGAGATACGCAGTATTTT. This gives the protein CAWSGRSLRDTQYF.

This chain joins TRBV28 and TRBJ2-7; D not resolved. The CDR3 is made up of 12 amino acids. Trimming shortened V by 6 bases and J by 5 bases, and 11 bases separated the two germline ends. Germline CDR1 and CDR2: MDHEN and SYDVKM. The chain's CDR3 is CASRGQPHEQYF. In DNA, the CDR3 is TGTGCCAGCAGAGGTCAGCCCCACGAGCAGTACTTC.

This chain links TRBV7-2 with TRBJ1-1; 9 bases map to TRBD1. The CDR3 covers 15 residues. Germline loops: CDR1 SGHTA, CDR2 FQGNSA. V was pared by 1 base and J by 4 bases, with 4 bases of the junction left unmatched. CDR3 DNA sequence: TGTGCCAGCAGCTTAGGGGACAGGGTGGGCACTGAAGCTTTCTTT. This translates into CASSLGDRVGTEAFF.

The chain recombines TRBV19 with TRBJ2-3; D ambiguous. Looked up from germline, CDR1 is LNHDA and CDR2 is SQIVND (reference sequence). Trimming shortened V by 5 bases and J by 1 base, and 7 bases separated the two germline ends. The CDR3 is made up of 13 amino acids. The CDR3 nucleotides read TGTGCCAGTAGTCCACCCGGCACAGATACGCAGTATTTT. This sequence encodes CASSPPGTDTQYF.

The chain uses TRBV11-3 and TRBJ1-2, with 8 bases fitting TRBD1. The CDR3 extends over 15 amino acids. Germline CDR1 reads SGHNT; CDR2 reads YENEEA. V shed 5 bases and J 0 bases; nucleotides not matched to a gene: 5. The CDR3 protein is CASSPNRGANYGYTF. The CDR3 DNA sequence: TGTGCCAGCAGCCCTAACAGGGGGGCTAACTATGGCTACACCTTC.

The chain couples TRBV19 to TRBJ2-2; no clear D gene. Germline assignment: CDR1 LNHDA and CDR2 SQIVND (reference sequence). The V gene lost 5 bases and the J gene lost 7 bases, with 11 bases spanning the gap. This CDR3 contains 13 residues. The CDR3 protein is CASSALTGGELFF. CDR3 bases: TGTGCCAGTAGTGCCCTGACGGGCGGGGAGCTGTTTTTT.

V gene TRBV11-3 combines with J gene TRBJ2-3; 8 positions agree with TRBD2. CDR1 and CDR2 (germline): SGHNT, YENEEA. The CDR3 runs to 14 residues. V shed 5 bases and J 3 bases; nucleotides not matched to a gene: 4. CDR3 sequence: CASSISGMTDTQYF. In DNA, the CDR3 is TGTGCCAGCAGCATTAGCGGGATGACAGATACGCAGTATTTT.

The gene calls are TRBV5-6 and TRBJ2-5; D is unclear. The J call is uncertain, as TRBJ2-7 better fits the DNA end. The CDR3 is made up of 13 amino acids. CDR1 and CDR2 from the germline V gene are SGHDT and YYEEEE. Written as DNA, the CDR3 is TGTGCCAGCAGCCTTTACGGCCCTGGCGAGCAGTACTTC. Its protein is CASSLYGPGEQYF.

This sequence joins TRBV2 and TRBJ1-4; no reliable D call. This CDR3 comprises 15 residues. From germline, CDR1 is SNHLY and CDR2 FYNNEI. V dropped 2 bases and J dropped 8 bases, with 15 bases sitting between them. Here the CDR3 DNA reads TGTGCCAGCAGTGAATGGTCAGTAAGAAGGGAAAAACTGTTTTTT. Its protein is CASSEWSVRREKLFF.